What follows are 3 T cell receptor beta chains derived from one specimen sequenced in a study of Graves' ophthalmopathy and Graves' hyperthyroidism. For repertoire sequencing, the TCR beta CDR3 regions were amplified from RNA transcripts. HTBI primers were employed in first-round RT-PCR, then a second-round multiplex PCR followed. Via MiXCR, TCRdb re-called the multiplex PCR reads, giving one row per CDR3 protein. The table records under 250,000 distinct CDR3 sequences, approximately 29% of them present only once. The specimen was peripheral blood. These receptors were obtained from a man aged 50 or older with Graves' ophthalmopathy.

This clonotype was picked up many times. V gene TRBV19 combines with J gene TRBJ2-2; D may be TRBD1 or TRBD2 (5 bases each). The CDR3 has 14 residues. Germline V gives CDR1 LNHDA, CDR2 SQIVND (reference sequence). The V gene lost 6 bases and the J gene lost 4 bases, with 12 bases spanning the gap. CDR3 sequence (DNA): TGTGCCAGTAGCTTTGGGGGATTCACCGGGGAGCTGTTTTTT. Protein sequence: CASSFGGFTGELFF.

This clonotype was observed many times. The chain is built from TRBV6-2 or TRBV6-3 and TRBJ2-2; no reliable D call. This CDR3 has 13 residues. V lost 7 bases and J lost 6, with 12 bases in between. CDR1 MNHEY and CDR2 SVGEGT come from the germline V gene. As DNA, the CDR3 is TGTGCCAGCACAGACCAAAAGGCCGGGGAGCTGTTTTTT. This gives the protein CASTDQKAGELFF.

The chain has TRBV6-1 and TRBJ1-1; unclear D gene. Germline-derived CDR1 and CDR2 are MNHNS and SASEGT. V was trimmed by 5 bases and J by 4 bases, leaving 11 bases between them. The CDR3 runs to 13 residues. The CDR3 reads CASSPEYATEAFF. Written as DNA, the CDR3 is TGTGCCAGCAGTCCTGAATACGCCACTGAAGCTTTCTTT.